A single sample is the source of the 2 T cell receptor beta chains below, sequenced in a study of identical twins. Via MiXCR, TCRdb re-called the 5' RACE reads, giving one row per CDR3 protein. The data contain over 200,000 distinct CDR3 sequences, approximately 10% of them singletons. The specimen was memory T cells sorted from blood. The receptor set was obtained from a man between 50 and 59 years old in good health.

This clonotype was found many times. This sequence joins TRBV15 and TRBJ2-1, with no clear D. Germline CDR1 and CDR2: LNHNV and YYDKDF (reference sequence). The V and J ends lost 0 bases and 6 bases respectively, with 9 bases between them. The CDR3 covers 14 residues. The CDR3 nucleotides are TGTGCCACCAGCAGAGATTATGTAATCAATGAGCAGTTCTTC. The encoded protein is CATSRDYVINEQFF.

This clonotype came up a few times. This chain links TRBV9 with TRBJ2-1; D ambiguous. CDR3 length equals 15 residues. Germline values: CDR1 SGDLS, CDR2 YYNGEE. Trimming removed 1 base at V and 7 bases at J, with 15 bases between. CDR3 nucleotides: TGTGCCAGCAGCGTAAGAGCGACTGTGGGGAATGAGCAGTTCTTC. It encodes CASSVRATVGNEQFF.